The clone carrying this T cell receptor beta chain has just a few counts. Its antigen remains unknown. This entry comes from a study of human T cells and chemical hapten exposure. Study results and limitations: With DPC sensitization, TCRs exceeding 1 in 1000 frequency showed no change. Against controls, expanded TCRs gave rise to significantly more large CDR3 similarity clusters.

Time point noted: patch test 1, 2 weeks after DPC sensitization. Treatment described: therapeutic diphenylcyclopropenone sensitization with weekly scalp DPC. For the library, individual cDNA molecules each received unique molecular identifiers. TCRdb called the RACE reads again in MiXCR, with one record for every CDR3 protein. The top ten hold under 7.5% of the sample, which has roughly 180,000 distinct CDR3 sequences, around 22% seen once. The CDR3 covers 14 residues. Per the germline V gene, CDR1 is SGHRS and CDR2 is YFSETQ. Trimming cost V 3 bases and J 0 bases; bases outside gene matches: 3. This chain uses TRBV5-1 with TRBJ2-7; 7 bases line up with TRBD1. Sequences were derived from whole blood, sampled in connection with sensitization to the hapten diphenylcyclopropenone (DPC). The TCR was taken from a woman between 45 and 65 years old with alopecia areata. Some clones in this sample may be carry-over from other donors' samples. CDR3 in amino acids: CASSYDRDSYEQYF. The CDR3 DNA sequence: TGCGCCAGCAGCTACGACAGGGACTCCTACGAGCAGTACTTC.